Presented here are 29 T cell receptor beta chains from one specimen sequenced in a study of a mutant IDH1 vaccine in newly diagnosed glioma. The time point is: baseline, week 1 (first vaccination visit). The treatment was: pre-vaccination baseline after standard-of-care therapy. Assay used: immunoSEQ multiplex PCR; TCRdb lists only in-frame clones, some missing. The sample has tens of thousands of clones, more than 85% seen once. Sequenced here: PBMCs, sampled from a glioma patient treated with radiotherapy, temozolomide or both. These receptors all come from a man aged 45-65 years with glioma.

The rearrangement links TRBV30 to TRBJ1-1; no clear D gene. CDR1 is GTSNPN, CDR2 SVGIG, per germline (reference sequence). V shed 0 bases and J shed 11 bases, with 16 bases lying between them. The CDR3 totals 13 residues. The CDR3 DNA follows: TGTGCCTGGAGTGTATTGGGAGTTGAAATGGCTTTCTTT. It codes for CAWSVLGVEMAFF.

The J gene is TRBJ2-3, the V gene TRBV4-2; 9 nucleotides agree with TRBD2. Trimming removed 1 base from V and 3 bases from J; junction bases left unmatched: 2. Looked up from germline, CDR1 is LGHNA and CDR2 is YNFKEQ. The CDR3 sequence is 15 residues long. The CDR3 sequence: CASSQAAGGTDTQYF. The CDR3 DNA sequence: TGTGCCAGCAGCCAAGCTGCGGGGGGGACAGATACGCAGTATTTT.

The rearrangement links TRBV2 to TRBJ2-3; 7 nucleotides line up with TRBD2. J was trimmed by 8 bases and V by 4 bases; bases with no gene match: 3. Germline V gene data show CDR1 as SNHLY and CDR2 as FYNNEI. The CDR3 runs to 12 residues. The CDR3 nucleotides read TGTGCCAGCAGTGTGGGGGGGGGTACGCAGTATTTT. This translates into CASSVGGGTQYF.

The chain couples TRBV2 to TRBJ1-3; possibly TRBD1 for D (5 bases). CDR3 size: 17 residues. V lost 7 bases to trimming and J lost 0 bases, with 19 bases between them. Germline CDR1 is SNHLY and CDR2 is FYNNEI. The CDR3 DNA reads as TGTGCCAGCAAGGCGGCAGGGCGAATTATCTCTGGAAACACCATATATTTT. Translation: CASKAAGRIISGNTIYF.

V usage is TRBV7-9 and J usage is TRBJ2-3; D remains unclear. Deletions cut 7 bases from V and 6 bases from J, with 14 bases between. The CDR3 is 13 amino acids. Germline V gene data show CDR1 as SEHNR and CDR2 as FQNEAQ (reference sequence). The DNA for the CDR3 is TGTGCCAGCATGTTCGGCCGAGGCGATACGCAGTATTTT. This sequence encodes CASMFGRGDTQYF.

V usage is TRBV30 and J usage is TRBJ2-7; TRBD2 aligns across 14 bases. Germline assignment: CDR1 GTSNPN and CDR2 SVGIG (reference sequence). The CDR3 is made up of 17 amino acids. V shed 2 bases and J 5 bases; nucleotides not matched to a gene: 11. CDR3 nucleotide sequence: TGTGCCTGGAGTACCACGCGACTAGCGGGGGGGCCCGACGAGCAGTACTTC. Protein sequence: CAWSTTRLAGGPDEQYF.

This clone came up once. CDR3 amino acids: CASSQGQGGGYEQYF. The CDR3 region has the DNA TGTGCCAGCAGCCAAGGACAGGGGGGTGGCTACGAGCAGTACTTC. The J gene is TRBJ2-7, the V gene TRBV14; 9 bases align to TRBD1. Trimming removed 1 base from V and 3 bases from J; junction bases left unmatched: 4. This CDR3 has 15 residues. Germline V gene lookup returns CDR1 SGHDN and CDR2 FVKESK. Based on the CDR3 plus reference TRBV14 and TRBJ2-7, the full variable domain is EAGVTQFPSHSVIEKGQTVTLRCDPISGHDNLYWYRRVMGKEIKFLLHFVKESKQDESGMPNNRFLAERTGGTYSTLKVQPAELEDSGVYFCASSQGQGGGYEQYFGPGTRLTVT.

The J gene is TRBJ1-1, the V gene TRBV7-2; D is possibly TRBD1 (5 bases). In germline, CDR1 is SGHTA, CDR2 FQGNSA. This CDR3 is 15 amino acids long. The germline V and J ends were trimmed by 5 bases and 1 base, with 14 bases remaining between them. The CDR3 DNA follows: TGTGCCAGCAGCCCGGGACGGAGCCGGAACACTGAAGCTTTCTTT. Translation gives CASSPGRSRNTEAFF.

A single count supports this clone. This chain uses TRBV6-1 with TRBJ2-3; 10 bases line up with TRBD2. The V gene end was trimmed by 2 bases and the J gene end by 0 bases; junction bases not matched to a gene: 2. Germline V lookup: CDR1 MNHNS, CDR2 SASEGT. The CDR3 has 16 amino acids. CDR3 region: CASSETGLASTDTQYF. The CDR3 DNA is TGTGCCAGCAGTGAAACGGGACTAGCGAGCACAGATACGCAGTATTTT.

This chain links TRBV27 with TRBJ2-3; 9 nucleotides agree with TRBD2. The V and J ends lost 11 bases and 6 bases, in that order; junction bases with no gene match: 15. The CDR3 runs to 15 residues. Looked up from germline, CDR1 is MNHEY and CDR2 is SMNVEV (reference sequence). CDR3 sequence (DNA): TGTGCCTCAACCCACTGGGCGGGGGGGAAGGATACGCAGTATTTT. Its protein product is CASTHWAGGKDTQYF.

V gene TRBV19 combines with J gene TRBJ2-2; TRBD2 matches 13 bases. This CDR3 region has 13 residues. J was trimmed by 7 bases and V by 8 bases; bases with no gene match: 1. The V gene's germline CDR1 is LNHDA and CDR2 SQIVND (reference sequence). The CDR3, as DNA: TGTGCCAGTGGGACTAGCGGGAACGGGGAGCTGTTTTTT. Protein: CASGTSGNGELFF.

The chain uses TRBV7-6 and TRBJ2-2, with unresolved D. This CDR3 contains 14 residues. V was cut by 2 bases and J by 1 base, with 5 bases left in between. Germline assignment: CDR1 SGHVS and CDR2 FNYEAQ. CDR3 nucleotide sequence: TGTGCCAGCAGCTTAACTCTGAACACCGGGGAGCTGTTTTTT. Protein product: CASSLTLNTGELFF. Full variable domain (outside the CDR3, taken from reference TRBV7-6 and TRBJ2-2): GAGVSQSPRYKVTKRGQDVALRCDPISGHVSLYWYRQALGQGPEFLTYFNYEAQQDKSGLPNDRFSAERPEGSISTLTIQRTEQRDSAMYRCASSLTLNTGELFFGEGSRLTVL.

Concerning this clone itself: Relative to the germline gene, one junction end is altered; a read error may explain this. V gene TRBV7-7 combines with J gene TRBJ2-2; no reliable D call. CDR1 SSHAT and CDR2 FNYEAQ come from the germline V gene (reference sequence). This CDR3 region has 14 residues. CDR3 region: CASSLFANTGELFF. CDR3 nucleotides: TGTGCTAGCAGCTTATTTGCGAACACCGGGGAGCTGTTTTTT.

This rearrangement joins TRBV5-6 to TRBJ2-7; TRBD2 matches 8 bases. CDR3 length equals 14 residues. V shed 2 bases and J 3 bases; nucleotides not matched to a gene: 4. Germline loops: CDR1 SGHDT, CDR2 YYEEEE. CDR3 in DNA: TGTGCCAGCAGCTTCCCGGGAGGGAGCTACGAGCAGTACTTC. Its protein is CASSFPGGSYEQYF.

The chain carries TRBV5-5 and TRBJ1-2; D is unclear. The CDR3 length is 13 residues. V gave up 0 bases and J gave up 8 bases, with 11 bases separating them. Germline-derived CDR1 and CDR2 are SGHKS and YYEKEE (reference sequence). CDR3 DNA: TGTGCCAGCAGCTTGGAAACGGGAGGAGGCTACACCTTC. This encodes CASSLETGGGYTF.

The rearrangement uses TRBV7-6 and TRBJ2-7; unclear D gene. This CDR3 region has 14 residues. Germline V gives CDR1 SGHVS, CDR2 FNYEAQ. V lost 7 bases to trimming and J lost 2 bases, with 15 bases between them. The CDR3 nucleotides read TGTGCCAGCACTCCTCCGGGCAGAACCTACGAGCAGTACTTC. Protein sequence: CASTPPGRTYEQYF.

V gene TRBV7-8 combines with J gene TRBJ2-7, with TRBD2 identical over 12 bases. CDR1 SGHVS and CDR2 FQNEAQ come from the germline V gene. The ends lost 0 bases at V and 7 bases at J; junction bases unmatched: 16. There are 19 residues in the CDR3. The CDR3 nucleotides read TGTGCCAGCAGCTTAGCGGCGGGACCCGGTGCTAGCGGGGGGGCGGAGCAGTACTTC. The encoded protein is CASSLAAGPGASGGAEQYF.

The chain joins TRBV5-1 to TRBJ1-1, with a possible D match to TRBD1 (5 bases). Looked up from germline, CDR1 is SGHRS and CDR2 is YFSETQ. The CDR3 contains 16 residues. V lost 4 bases, J lost 0 bases, and 16 bases lay in between. DNA for the CDR3: TGCGCCAGCAGCCCCGGGGGGAGGGCGCTGAACACTGAAGCTTTCTTT. The encoded protein is CASSPGGRALNTEAFF.

The genes are TRBV7-6 and TRBJ2-7; 7 nucleotides line up with TRBD2. This CDR3 region has 15 residues. The ends lost 1 base at V and 2 bases at J; junction bases unmatched: 5. Per germline, CDR1 SGHVS and CDR2 FNYEAQ. As DNA, the CDR3 is TGTGCCAGCAGCTTAGGTCCGGGAGGAACCTACGAGCAGTACTTC. It specifies CASSLGPGGTYEQYF.

V gene TRBV6-5 combines with J gene TRBJ2-2, with D perhaps being TRBD1 or TRBD2 (5 bases each). The length of the CDR3 is 12 residues. The germline CDR1 and CDR2 sequences are MNHEY and SVGAGI. The V end was cut by 8 bases, the J end by 6 bases, with 10 bases between. This CDR3 reads CASGQGAGELFF. In DNA, the CDR3 is TGTGCCAGCGGGCAGGGAGCCGGGGAGCTGTTTTTT.

The chain carries TRBV5-1 and TRBJ2-7; 7 bases map to TRBD1. Trimming at V came to 4 bases and at J to 0 bases, leaving 7 bases not matched to a gene. This CDR3 has 15 residues. CDR1 and CDR2 from the germline V gene are SGHRS and YFSETQ. The CDR3 is CASSPTGVSSYEQYF. The CDR3 nucleotides are TGCGCCAGCAGCCCCACAGGGGTTAGCTCCTACGAGCAGTACTTC.

The J gene is TRBJ1-2, the V gene TRBV19, with D tentatively TRBD1 (5 bases). There are 14 residues in the CDR3. The V and J ends lost 4 bases and 4 bases respectively, with 13 bases between them. Germline V gives CDR1 LNHDA, CDR2 SQIVND (reference sequence). The CDR3 nucleotides are TGTGCCAGTAGTAACTGGACAAACGTCTATGGCTACACCTTC. It encodes CASSNWTNVYGYTF.

CDR3 DNA: TGTGCCAGCAGCTTAAATCGACAGCACCTGGGGGATACGCAGTATTTT. This gives the protein CASSLNRQHLGDTQYF. The chain couples TRBV11-1 to TRBJ2-3; perhaps TRBD1 as D (5 bases). Trimming pared 2 bases from V and 6 bases from J, leaving 18 bases between. Germline CDR1 is SGHAT and CDR2 is FQDESV (reference sequence). The CDR3 runs to 16 residues.

As DNA, the CDR3 is TGTGCCAGCAGCCGTCAGGGCAGTGCGGAGACCCAGTACTTC. It encodes CASSRQGSAETQYF. The chain has TRBV7-9 and TRBJ2-5; perhaps TRBD1 as D (5 bases). The CDR3 sequence is 14 residues long. Germline V gene sequence: CDR1 SEHNR, CDR2 FQNEAQ (reference sequence). Trimming removed 5 bases from V and 5 bases from J, with 15 bases in between.

V gene TRBV6-4 combines with J gene TRBJ2-2, with 10 bases aligning to TRBD2. This CDR3 is built from 15 residues. J lost 6 bases, V lost 0 bases, and 1 base had no gene match. Germline assignment: CDR1 MRHNA and CDR2 SNTAGT. The CDR3 loop reads CASSDSAGGPGELFF. In nucleotides, the CDR3 is TGTGCCAGCAGTGACTCAGCGGGGGGGCCCGGGGAGCTGTTTTTT.

This CDR3 is CASSVLAPGTSGNTIYF. Written as DNA, the CDR3 is TGTGCCAGCAGCGTTCTGGCCCCAGGTACCTCTGGAAACACCATATATTTT. The chain uses TRBV9 and TRBJ1-3; D ambiguous. The ends were cut back, 2 bases at V and 0 bases at J, with 15 bases in the middle. CDR1 SGDLS and CDR2 YYNGEE come from the germline V gene. The CDR3 loop spans 17 amino acids. The entire variable domain, with the rest obtained from reference TRBV9 and TRBJ1-3, is as follows: DSGVTQTPKHLITATGQRVTLRCSPRSGDLSVYWYQQSLDQGLQFLIQYYNGEERAKGNILERFSAQQFPDLHSELNLSSLELGDSALYFCASSVLAPGTSGNTIYFGEGSWLTVV.

V and J are TRBV2 and TRBJ1-4; unclear D gene. V lost 3 bases, J lost 5 bases, and 10 bases lay in between. Germline V gives CDR1 SNHLY, CDR2 FYNNEI. The CDR3 spans 14 residues. Written as DNA, the CDR3 is TGTGCCAGCAGTGAGCTACGGGAAAATGAAAAACTGTTTTTT. It specifies CASSELRENEKLFF.

This clone was recorded a few times. The chain combines TRBV28 with TRBJ1-1; D may be TRBD1 (5 bases). The CDR3 is made up of 12 amino acids. V lost 9 bases and J lost 4, with 12 bases in between. The germline V gene encodes CDR1 MDHEN and CDR2 SYDVKM. CDR3 protein: CASGVGGTEAFF. The CDR3 DNA reads as TGTGCCAGTGGGGTGGGGGGCACTGAAGCTTTCTTT.

J is TRBJ2-3 and V is TRBV7-9; D uncertain. Germline CDR1 is SEHNR and CDR2 is FQNEAQ (reference sequence). The CDR3 totals 12 residues. Deletions cut 5 bases from V and 3 bases from J, with 6 bases between. CDR3 protein: CASSPPTDTQYF. The DNA for the CDR3 is TGTGCCAGCAGCCCTCCAACAGATACGCAGTATTTT.